This T cell receptor (beta chain) stems from a study of cytomegalovirus exposure and HLA in healthy donors. Findings of the study overall: As a later analysis revealed, the rate of TCR association differed by HLA locus, with DRB1 most and HLA-C fewest.

The CDR3 is made up of 15 amino acids. V shed 5 bases and J 4 bases; nucleotides not matched to a gene: 11. Germline V gene data show CDR1 as SEHNR and CDR2 as FQNEAQ (reference sequence). About this clone itself: Its antigen remains unidentified.

PCR was performed using 60 Vbeta and 13 Jbeta primers. Produced via immunoSEQ multiplex PCR; TCRdb's table is partial and in-frame only. The sample includes 100,000 or so clones, around 78% of them seen just once. The sample consisted of PBMCs. The chain links TRBV7-9 to TRBJ2-7; 7 bases are a match to TRBD1. The TCR comes from a woman aged 40 to 50 in good health and CMV-seropositive. The CDR3, as DNA: TGTGCCAGCAGCCCGACGCACGGGACAGCTTACGAGCAGTACTTC. This translates into CASSPTHGTAYEQYF.